This is a list of T cell receptor beta chains from one sample in a study of PD-1 blockade in classical Hodgkin lymphoma. Method: immunoSEQ multiplex PCR; TCRdb's copy keeps in-frame clones and lacks some. The table has about 96,000 clones, around 93% seen once. The material was peripheral blood mononuclear cells (PBMCs), obtained before the fourth cycle of nivolumab. These receptor sequences come from a human donor with classical Hodgkin lymphoma. Both conserved end residues are trimmed from each CDR3. The D gene is left open where the match is weak.

cdr3_length | d_call | v_call | cdr3_aa
12 | TRBD2 | TRBV5-1 | ASSIDLAVETQY
11 | TRBD1 | TRBV7-9 | ASSSGGLYEQY
16 | TRBD1 | TRBV5-4 | ASSLPPGTGGVGETQY
14 | TRBD2 | TRBV2 | ASSSRLAGRSYEQY
11 | . | TRBV27 | ASSLQRNTEAF
13 | . | TRBV12-5 | ASGQQGQGGDTQY
13 | . | TRBV28 | ASSFRQGGTGELF
14 | TRBD2 | TRBV5-1 | ASSARTSGSSYEQY
14 | TRBD1 | TRBV19 | ASSIETGGLNYGYT
14 | . | TRBV7-9 | ASSSNKGATNEKLF
9 | . | TRBV6-5 | ASSHGETQY
12 | TRBD1 | TRBV10-3 | ATRGPETGHGYT
16 | . | TRBV28 | ASSFGTLTELAKNIQY
11 | . | TRBV5-1 | ASSKSGSDKAF
12 | . | TRBV5-1 | ASSLGGAYTEAF
12 | . | TRBV29-1 | SVDSRDGSYEQY
11 | . | TRBV7-3 | ASSLLGGDEQY
13 | . | TRBV5-6 | ASNTLAGGVHGYT
16 | . | TRBV4-1 | ASSQMGPPAGGANVLT
14 | . | TRBV10-1 | ASSESVGQPSYEQY
11 | . | TRBV7-3 | ASSRNGLNGYT
11 | . | TRBV30 | AWSVSSSYEQY
11 | . | TRBV11-2 | ASSPGQPYEQY
11 | TRBD1 | TRBV6-1 | ASSRGQNYGYT
13 | . | TRBV5-4 | ASSLEGVPMHEQY
12 | . | TRBV29-1 | SVFPGPSGGELF
12 | . | TRBV5-1 | ASSLGDSSYGYT
15 | TRBD2 | TRBV10-3 | AISEARRTSTYDTQY
9 | . | TRBV20-1 | SASWYYEQY
12 | . | TRBV6-1 | ASSEGRPRTEAF
13 | TRBD2 | TRBV6-6 | ASSYAGVTYNEQF
12 | . | TRBV5-1 | ASSLDPNTGELF
15 | TRBD1 | TRBV6-1 | AISDLRDRDSNYGYT
15 | . | TRBV5-1 | ASSASRGPTHNSPLH
12 | . | TRBV5-4 | ASSFTSSPYEQY
12 | . | TRBV5-1 | ASSLFPVSYEQY
12 | . | TRBV11-2 | ASSPPVRTYEQY
13 | TRBD1 | TRBV19 | ASSGPGQGMYEQY
12 | . | TRBV28 | ASSLVRENTEAF
14 | TRBD1 | TRBV5-6 | ASSWLDRPFGTEAF
11 | TRBD2 | TRBV14 | ASSQGGRGTQY
13 | . | TRBV15 | ATSRGRGMGQPQH
12 | . | TRBV5-1 | ATRTVTSTDTQY
11 | . | TRBV5-1 | ASSLGSADEAF
13 | TRBD2 | TRBV6-6 | ASSLSGIHANEQF
12 | . | TRBV28 | ASSLRGGVYGYT
11 | . | TRBV6-1 | ASSRGSGYEQY
12 | . | TRBV5-1 | ASWWRGATDTQY
17 | TRBD2 | TRBV11-3 | ASSLDYPISGGSPDTQY
14 | . | TRBV6-4 | ASSDSRPPGVYEQY
12 | TRBD2 | TRBV6-6 | ASSVTSGFNEQF
13 | . | TRBV7-9 | ASSSAGTGKNIQY